This T cell receptor (beta chain) was sequenced in a study of OX40 agonist ivuxolimab in advanced cancers. About the study: It was permissible to have had prior anti-PD-1, anti-PD-L1 or anti-CTLA-4 therapy, and around 40% had some.

Germline V gives CDR1 MNHEY, CDR2 SVGAGI. Trimming took 4 bases from V and 7 from J, leaving 14 bases between them. This CDR3 is 14 amino acids long. This table comes from immunoSEQ multiplex PCR, and its TCRdb copy is limited to in-frame clones, with some not included. The sample yields tens of thousands of clones, about 89% seen once. Sequencing used CD4+ or CD8+ T cells sorted from blood, obtained in a trial of the OX40 agonist ivuxolimab. This TCR came from an adult with an advanced solid tumor such as melanoma, head and neck, liver or kidney cancer. The V gene is TRBV6-5, the J gene TRBJ1-5; no definite D call. This chain's CDR3 is CASSSYTNRQPQHF. The CDR3 nucleotides are TGTGCCAGCAGTTCCTATACTAATAGGCAGCCCCAGCATTTT.